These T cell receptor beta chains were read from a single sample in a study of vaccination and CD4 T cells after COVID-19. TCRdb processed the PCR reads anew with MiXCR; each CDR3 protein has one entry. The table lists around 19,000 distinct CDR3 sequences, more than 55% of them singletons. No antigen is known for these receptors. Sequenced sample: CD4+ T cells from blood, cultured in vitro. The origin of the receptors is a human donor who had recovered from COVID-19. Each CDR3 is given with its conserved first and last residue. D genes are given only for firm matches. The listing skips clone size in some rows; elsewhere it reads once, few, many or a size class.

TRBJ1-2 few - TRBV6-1 CASSGSYGYTF TGTGCCAGCAGTGGGAGCTACGGCTACACCTTC
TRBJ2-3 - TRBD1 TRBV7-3 CATRGNTDTQYF TGTGCCACCAGGGGGAACACAGATACGCAGTATTTT
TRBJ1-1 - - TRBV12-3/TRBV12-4 CASSLTLAEAFF TGTGCCAGCAGTTTAACCCTCGCTGAAGCTTTCTTT
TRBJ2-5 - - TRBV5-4 CASSFQRDGETQYF TGTGCCAGCAGCTTCCAAAGGGATGGGGAGACCCAGTACTTC
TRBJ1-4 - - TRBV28 CASSFREKLFF TGTGCCAGCAGTTTTCGTGAAAAACTGTTTTTT
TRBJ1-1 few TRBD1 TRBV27 CASRPLQGFAEAFF TGTGCCAGCAGACCCTTACAGGGGTTCGCTGAAGCTTTCTTT
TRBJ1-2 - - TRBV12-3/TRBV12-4 CASSRGHNGYTF TGTGCCAGCAGCCGGGGACACAATGGCTACACCTTC
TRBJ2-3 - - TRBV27 CASSLSRGPDTQYF TGTGCCAGCAGTTTATCCCGGGGTCCAGATACGCAGTATTTT
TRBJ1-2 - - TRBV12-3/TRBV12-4 CASSFAQGSGYTF TGTGCCAGCAGTTTTGCTCAGGGGTCCGGCTACACCTTC
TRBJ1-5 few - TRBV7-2 CASSLGLGAGQPQHF TGTGCCAGCAGCTTAGGTCTGGGGGCAGGCCAGCCCCAGCATTTT
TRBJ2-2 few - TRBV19 CASEGGKGTGELFF TGTGCCAGCGAAGGGGGGAAGGGCACCGGGGAGCTGTTTTTT
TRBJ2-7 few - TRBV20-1 CSAIRLLISYEQYF TGCAGTGCTATAAGGCTCCTTATATCCTACGAGCAGTACTTC
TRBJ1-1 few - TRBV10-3 CAISYLPGRENTEAFF TGTGCCATCAGTTACTTACCGGGACGGGAGAACACTGAAGCTTTCTTT
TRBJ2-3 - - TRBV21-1 CASSPRRTSSDTDTQYF TGTGCCAGCAGCCCCAGGCGGACTAGCAGCGACACAGATACGCAGTATTTT
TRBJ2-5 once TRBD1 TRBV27 CASRRKQGASRETQYF TGTGCCAGCCGCCGCAAACAGGGGGCTTCACGTGAGACCCAGTACTTC
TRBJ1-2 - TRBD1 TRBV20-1 CSARDIWRTGGDSGYTF TGCAGTGCTAGAGATATTTGGCGGACAGGGGGCGACAGTGGCTACACCTTC
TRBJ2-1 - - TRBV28 CASSSLGQGLYNEQFF TGTGCCAGCAGTTCCCTGGGGCAGGGACTTTACAATGAGCAGTTCTTC
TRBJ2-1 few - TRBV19 CASGAGLSYNEQFF TGTGCCAGTGGAGCGGGCCTATCCTACAATGAGCAGTTCTTC
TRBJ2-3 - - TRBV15 CATSRVVPKDTQYF TGTGCCACCAGCAGAGTTGTCCCGAAAGATACGCAGTATTTT
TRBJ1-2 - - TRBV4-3 CASSQAGMDFYGYTF TGCGCCAGCAGCCAAGCTGGGATGGACTTTTATGGCTACACCTTC
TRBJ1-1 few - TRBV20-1 CSARTDSQKEAFF TGCAGTGCTCGGACCGACAGCCAGAAAGAAGCTTTCTTT
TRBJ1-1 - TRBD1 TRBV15 CATSKGTGANTEAFF TGTGCCACCAGCAAAGGGACAGGGGCGAACACTGAAGCTTTCTTT
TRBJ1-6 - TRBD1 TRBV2 CASSEGTGRTGSPLHF TGTGCCAGCAGTGAAGGGACAGGGCGCACGGGTTCACCCCTCCACTTT
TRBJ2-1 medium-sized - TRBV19 CASTSDSPYPQFF TGTGCCAGTACCTCTGACAGCCCTTATCCCCAGTTCTTC
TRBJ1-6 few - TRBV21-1 CASSKGPRGGRSPLHF TGTGCCAGCAGCAAAGGACCCAGGGGAGGACGGTCACCCCTCCACTTT
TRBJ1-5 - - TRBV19 CASSILGSNQPQHF TGTGCCAGTAGTATTTTGGGTAGCAATCAGCCCCAGCATTTT
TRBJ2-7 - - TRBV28 CASSSPRVYLDYEQYF TGTGCCAGCAGTTCTCCGCGGGTATACCTTGACTACGAGCAGTACTTC
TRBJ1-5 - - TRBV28 CASKGATDSHGQPQHF TGTGCCAGCAAAGGAGCCACGGACTCGCACGGGCAGCCCCAGCATTTT
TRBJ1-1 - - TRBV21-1 CASSRLRDRGPEAFF TGTGCCAGCAGCAGGCTCCGGGACAGGGGCCCTGAAGCTTTCTTT
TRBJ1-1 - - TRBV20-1 CSARFGGNTEAFF TGCAGTGCTAGATTCGGCGGGAACACTGAAGCTTTCTTT
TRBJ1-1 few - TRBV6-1 CASSKYRDTEAFF TGTGCCAGCAGTAAATACAGAGACACTGAAGCTTTCTTT
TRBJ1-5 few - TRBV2 CATREYSNQPQHF TGTGCCACCAGGGAGTATAGCAATCAGCCCCAGCATTTT
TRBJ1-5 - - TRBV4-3 CASSQDVQGYQPQHF TGCGCCAGCAGCCAAGACGTGCAAGGGTATCAGCCCCAGCATTTT
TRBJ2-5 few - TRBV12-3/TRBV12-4 CASSLWGGETQYF TGTGCCAGCAGTTTATGGGGTGGAGAGACCCAGTACTTC
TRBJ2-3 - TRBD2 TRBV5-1 CASSMGGGSTDTQYF TGCGCCAGCAGCATGGGGGGGGGATCCACAGATACGCAGTATTTT
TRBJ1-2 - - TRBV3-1 CASSQDIGEPTGYGYTF TGTGCCAGCAGCCAAGATATCGGGGAGCCGACAGGCTATGGCTACACCTTC
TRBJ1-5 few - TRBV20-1 CSARAYSNQPQHF TGCAGTGCTAGGGCGTATAGCAATCAGCCCCAGCATTTT
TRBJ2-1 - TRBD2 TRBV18 CASSPPSAGIEQFF TGTGCCAGCTCACCACCTTCAGCGGGAATTGAGCAGTTCTTC
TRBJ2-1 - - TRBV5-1 CASIQGSGGNEQFF TGCGCCAGCATACAGGGAAGCGGAGGCAATGAGCAGTTCTTC
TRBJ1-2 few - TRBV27 CASRVGWGLSYGYTF TGTGCCAGCAGGGTGGGGTGGGGCCTAAGCTATGGCTACACCTTC